What follows are 17 T cell receptor beta chains derived from one specimen sequenced in a study of low-dose radiotherapy and immunotherapy resistance in tumors. Primers used for first-strand cDNA, a TRAV- and TRBV-specific set, covered both alpha and beta chains. For amplifying TCRs, the PCR ran for 15 to 20 cycles with Phusion, which was used together with a constant-region primer and the adapter on the V primers. A single record per CDR3 protein comes from TCRdb applying MiXCR to the reads. The sample lists 64,000 or so distinct CDR3 sequences, around 31% occurring once. Time point described: before trial treatment. Sequenced here: PBMCs, sampled before treatment. Source of these receptors: a female donor with ovarian cancer.

This clonotype has ten or more counts. The gene calls are TRBV19 and TRBJ1-5, with D uncertain. The CDR3 sequence is 12 residues long. V was cut by 6 bases and J by 5 bases, with 8 bases left in between. CDR1 is LNHDA, CDR2 SQIVND, per germline (reference sequence). CDR3 in amino acids: CASRALDQPQHF. The CDR3 bases are TGTGCCAGTAGGGCCCTAGATCAGCCCCAGCATTTT.

The chain combines TRBV28 with TRBJ2-4; no clear D gene. Germline V gives CDR1 MDHEN, CDR2 SYDVKM. The CDR3 has 13 amino acids. Trimming cost V 1 base and J 8 bases, with 9 bases left between them. The chain's CDR3 is CASSLLAPDIQYF. CDR3 DNA sequence: TGTGCCAGCAGTTTATTGGCCCCGGACATTCAGTACTTC.

A remark on this clonotype: A far larger clone is one nucleotide away, so this likely arose from a read error. This chain uses TRBV9 with TRBJ1-2; D may be TRBD1 (6 bases). V lost 4 bases and J lost 3, with 16 bases in between. CDR3 length: 15 residues. CDR1 SGDLS and CDR2 YYNGEE come from the germline V gene. CDR3 amino acids: CASSLRGGAYYGYTF. CDR3 sequence (DNA): TGTGCCAGCAGCTTACGGGGGGGCGCTTACTATGGCTACACCTTC.

The sample holds many counts of this clonotype. The rearrangement joins TRBV19 to TRBJ2-2, with no clear D. Trimming took 4 bases from V and 0 from J, leaving 6 bases between them. The CDR3 extends over 14 amino acids. Germline V gene lookup returns CDR1 LNHDA and CDR2 SQIVND (reference sequence). The CDR3 reads CASSRLANTGELFF. CDR3 DNA: TGTGCCAGTAGTAGATTAGCGAACACCGGGGAGCTGTTTTTT.

This clonotype appeared many times. This chain connects TRBV6-2 or TRBV6-3 to TRBJ1-6, with D unclear. From germline, CDR1 is MNHEY and CDR2 SVGEGT. V lost 4 bases and J lost 4, with 5 bases in between. This CDR3 is 13 amino acids long. CDR3 sequence: CASSSWYNSPLHF. CDR3 bases: TGTGCCAGCAGTTCGTGGTATAATTCACCCCTCCACTTT.

This clonotype has more than one count but fewer than ten. In DNA form, the CDR3 reads TGTGCCATCAGTGCCGGGACTAGCGACGGCAATGAGCAGTTCTTC. Translation: CAISAGTSDGNEQFF. The rearrangement links TRBV10-3 to TRBJ2-1; 10 bases are a match to TRBD2. Germline CDR1 is ENHRY and CDR2 is SYGVKD. V lost 4 bases to trimming and J lost 6 bases; unmatched junction nucleotides: 6. The CDR3 extends over 15 amino acids.

This clonotype showed up many times. The rearrangement uses TRBV11-2 and TRBJ2-1; 9 positions agree with TRBD1. The V segment lost 1 base and the J segment 9 bases; nucleotides outside the gene matches: 16. CDR1 is SGHAT and CDR2 is FQNNGV in the germline V gene. CDR3 length: 18 amino acids. The CDR3 loop is CASSLVRRTGAGIGEQFF. CDR3 nucleotide sequence: TGTGCCAGCAGCTTAGTAAGGCGGACAGGGGCTGGTATTGGTGAGCAGTTCTTC.

This clonotype was recorded at least ten times. J is TRBJ1-3 and V is TRBV20-1; D is perhaps TRBD1 (6 bases). Germline values: CDR1 DFQATT, CDR2 SNEGSKA (reference sequence). The germline V and J ends were trimmed by 6 bases and 2 bases, with 14 bases remaining between them. The CDR3 is 14 residues long. The CDR3: CSASGHRTGNTIYF. The CDR3, as DNA: TGCAGTGCCTCGGGACACAGGACTGGAAACACCATATATTTT.

This clonotype was counted ten times or more. The gene calls are TRBV6-2 or TRBV6-3 and TRBJ2-1, with 8 bases fitting TRBD1. Germline CDR1 reads MNHEY; CDR2 reads SVGEGT. This CDR3 comprises 13 residues. With V trimmed by 0 bases and J by 15 bases, 7 bases remained unmatched. CDR3 in DNA: TGTGCCAGCAGTTACTCGGGACAGGATGGCGGGTTCTTC. Protein sequence: CASSYSGQDGGFF.

This clonotype was detected only a few times. The chain employs TRBV5-1 and TRBJ1-1; TRBD1 agrees at 8 bases. V lost 0 bases and J lost 7; bases outside the gene matches: 5. This CDR3 spans 14 amino acids. Germline lookup yields CDR1 SGHRS and CDR2 YFSETQ. The CDR3 bases are TGCGCCAGCAGCTTGGACGGGACAGGTAATGAAGCTTTCTTT. Translated, it gives CASSLDGTGNEAFF.

This clonotype was detected many times. The chain combines TRBV5-6 with TRBJ2-2; D is tentatively TRBD1 or TRBD2 (6 bases each). The V gene lost 6 bases and the J gene lost 3 bases, with 15 bases spanning the gap. The CDR3 runs 15 residues. Looked up from germline, CDR1 is SGHDT and CDR2 is YYEEEE. The CDR3: CASTPGGPDTGELFF. As DNA, the CDR3 is TGTGCCAGCACCCCTGGGGGGCCTGACACCGGGGAGCTGTTTTTT.

This clonotype came up many times. The chain couples TRBV30 to TRBJ2-5; TRBD2 agrees at 8 bases. This CDR3 contains 15 residues. V trimming: 2 bases; J trimming: 4 bases; junction bases outside the gene matches: 9. Per the germline V gene, CDR1 is GTSNPN and CDR2 is SVGIG (reference sequence). CDR3 residues: CAWSRVGGAGETQYF. Written as DNA, the CDR3 is TGTGCCTGGAGTAGGGTCGGGGGGGCCGGAGAGACCCAGTACTTC.

The sample holds many counts of this clonotype. The chain employs TRBV7-3 and TRBJ2-7; TRBD2 matches at 9 bases. Germline V gene lookup returns CDR1 SGHTA and CDR2 FQGTGA. With V trimmed by 4 bases and J by 7 bases, 11 bases remained unmatched. The CDR3 is 15 residues long. The CDR3 coding sequence is TGTGCCAGCAGCTCTAGGCGGGAGGGCCCTCGGGAGCAGTACTTC. It codes for CASSSRREGPREQYF.

There are many counts of this clonotype. This rearrangement joins TRBV5-1 to TRBJ2-3; D is perhaps TRBD2 (5 bases). From germline, CDR1 is SGHRS and CDR2 YFSETQ. The ends were cut back, 3 bases at V and 6 bases at J, with 11 bases in the middle. The CDR3 consists of 13 residues. The CDR3 DNA reads as TGCGCCAGCAGCTCCTCCCCGGGGGATACGCAGTATTTT. Translated, it gives CASSSSPGDTQYF. The entire variable domain, with the rest obtained from reference TRBV5-1 and TRBJ2-3, is as follows: KAGVTQTPRYLIKTRGQQVTLSCSPISGHRSVSWYQQTPGQGLQFLFEYFSETQRNKGNFPGRFSGRQFSNSRSEMNVSTLELGDSALYLCASSSSPGDTQYFGPGTRLTVL.

The chain carries TRBV10-1 and TRBJ2-2; D call uncertain. The CDR3 is 14 amino acids. Germline V CDR1 and CDR2: WNHNN, SYGVQD (reference sequence). Trimming pared 0 bases from V and 6 bases from J, leaving 8 bases between. CDR3 in amino acids: CASSESVDPGELFF. CDR3 DNA sequence: TGCGCCAGCAGTGAGTCGGTGGATCCCGGGGAGCTGTTTTTT.

The chain recombines TRBV4-2 with TRBJ2-6; no definite D call. The ends were cut back, 1 base at V and 0 bases at J, with 16 bases in the middle. Germline lookup yields CDR1 LGHNA and CDR2 YNFKEQ. There are 19 residues in the CDR3. The CDR3 loop is CASSQATRDTHSGANVLTF. CDR3 DNA sequence: TGTGCCAGCAGCCAAGCAACAAGAGACACACACTCTGGGGCCAACGTCCTGACTTTC.

This clonotype has at least ten counts. The chain couples TRBV7-3 to TRBJ2-3, with D tentatively TRBD1 or TRBD2 (7 bases each). Trimming shortened V by 5 bases and J by 4 bases, and 19 bases separated the two germline ends. CDR1 is SGHTA and CDR2 is FQGTGA in the germline V gene. The CDR3 spans 16 residues. CDR3 sequence: CASSKRSRGGADTQYF. DNA for the CDR3: TGTGCCAGCAGCAAAAGGAGCAGGGGGGGGGCAGATACGCAGTATTTT.